The entry below gives a single T cell receptor (beta chain) sequence along with its context. As yet, its antigen is unknown. Diagnostic assessment was based on clinical symptoms, serum thyroxine and TRAb, thyroid ultrasound and orbital computed tomography. This sample is part of a study of T cells in Graves' hyperthyroidism and ophthalmopathy. Broader study findings: Ophthalmopathy, which appeared later, was predicted by the model a median about 6 months before onset. Peripheral blood also featured most of the thyroid clonotypes expanded above 0.001.

The TCR beta CDR3 regions underwent amplification using RNA transcripts as the source. Initially, a first-round RT-PCR of the TCR CDR3 employed the HTBI primer set. TCRdb itself ran the multiplex PCR reads through MiXCR, one entry per CDR3 protein. The sample contains 550,000 to 600,000 distinct CDR3 sequences, 46% of which appear only once. Trimming removed 4 bases at V and 3 bases at J, with 9 bases between. Germline lookup yields CDR1 SQVTM and CDR2 ANQGSEA. CDR3 length equals 12 residues. The specimen was peripheral blood or thyroid tissue (not recorded which). This rearrangement joins TRBV29-1 to TRBJ1-2; D call uncertain. The source is an adult woman with Graves' disease, either hyperthyroidism or ophthalmopathy (not recorded which). In nucleotides, the CDR3 is TGCAGCGTTGTTCAGGAGGACTATGGCTACACCTTC. It codes for CSVVQEDYGYTF.